A selection of T cell receptor beta chains follows, all from one sample in a study of blood T cells in healthy people across ages. TCRdb reprocessed the 5' RACE reads via MiXCR and lists one record per CDR3 protein. Among about 730,000 distinct CDR3 sequences listed, more than 40% were seen once. Sequenced input: blood. Receptor source: a woman aged 55-70 years in good health. Both conserved end residues are part of each CDR3. The order of the fields is V gene, J gene, D gene, CDR3 protein. D genes are given only for firm matches.

V gene: TRBV27
J gene: TRBJ2-3
D gene: .
CDR3 protein: CASSLSEISDTQYF

V gene: TRBV20-1
J gene: TRBJ2-3
D gene: .
CDR3 protein: CSGAAVLDDTQYF

V gene: TRBV7-2
J gene: TRBJ2-1
D gene: TRBD2
CDR3 protein: CASSRLAGGPGRWNEQFF

V gene: TRBV4-2
J gene: TRBJ2-3
D gene: TRBD2
CDR3 protein: CASSLGLAGVRRTDTQYF

V gene: TRBV9
J gene: .
D gene: .
CDR3 protein: CASSVGGGQRNEQYF

V gene: TRBV28
J gene: .
D gene: TRBD1
CDR3 protein: CTSSPGQAPYEQYF

V gene: TRBV27
J gene: TRBJ2-3
D gene: .
CDR3 protein: CAGSMDTLSTDTQYF

V gene: TRBV11-1
J gene: TRBJ1-2
D gene: .
CDR3 protein: CASSSQGSHGGYTF

V gene: TRBV12-3/TRBV12-4
J gene: TRBJ1-2
D gene: .
CDR3 protein: CASSGAVLHGYTF

V gene: TRBV7-2
J gene: .
D gene: TRBD1
CDR3 protein: CASSLGGQGFSETQYF

V gene: TRBV5-5
J gene: TRBJ1-1
D gene: TRBD1
CDR3 protein: CASSWTGSPNTEAFF

V gene: TRBV4-1
J gene: TRBJ1-5
D gene: .
CDR3 protein: CASSQGVGQPQHF

V gene: TRBV5-1
J gene: TRBJ2-5
D gene: TRBD2
CDR3 protein: CASSKTSGRADGETQYF

V gene: TRBV6-2/TRBV6-3
J gene: TRBJ2-2
D gene: .
CDR3 protein: CASSRRDSNTGELFF

V gene: TRBV6-5
J gene: TRBJ2-5
D gene: TRBD2
CDR3 protein: CASSYPTGTSRDEQYF

V gene: TRBV24-1
J gene: TRBJ2-7
D gene: .
CDR3 protein: CATSAGTPPSYEQYF

V gene: TRBV2
J gene: TRBJ1-1
D gene: TRBD1
CDR3 protein: CASNEGGRSTEAFF

V gene: TRBV9
J gene: TRBJ2-5
D gene: TRBD2
CDR3 protein: CASSAVGGGRETQYF

V gene: TRBV20-1
J gene: TRBJ2-7
D gene: .
CDR3 protein: CSAWGAAGYEQYF

V gene: TRBV20-1
J gene: TRBJ2-1
D gene: .
CDR3 protein: CSAPTRLAGEQFF

V gene: TRBV11-3
J gene: TRBJ2-1
D gene: TRBD2
CDR3 protein: CASSSKTSGLYNEQFF

V gene: TRBV4-3
J gene: TRBJ2-6
D gene: TRBD1
CDR3 protein: CASSQDTRDRVGGGANVLTF

V gene: TRBV7-9
J gene: TRBJ2-1
D gene: TRBD2
CDR3 protein: CASSLKLAGGHNEQFF

V gene: TRBV18
J gene: TRBJ1-1
D gene: TRBD1
CDR3 protein: CASSPGGQGVTEAFF

V gene: TRBV9
J gene: TRBJ1-5
D gene: .
CDR3 protein: CASSRDHSNQPQHF

V gene: TRBV5-1
J gene: TRBJ2-7
D gene: TRBD1
CDR3 protein: CASGPGTGTYEQYF

V gene: TRBV12-3/TRBV12-4
J gene: TRBJ2-7
D gene: .
CDR3 protein: CASSLTLYEQYF

V gene: TRBV20-1
J gene: TRBJ2-2
D gene: TRBD1
CDR3 protein: CSVWDRDTGELFF

V gene: TRBV11-3
J gene: TRBJ2-7
D gene: TRBD1
CDR3 protein: CASSSAGTGDYEQYF

V gene: TRBV29-1
J gene: TRBJ1-4
D gene: TRBD1
CDR3 protein: CSVAGDRPKGEKLFF

V gene: TRBV2
J gene: TRBJ2-3
D gene: .
CDR3 protein: CASSDLGEKDTQYF

V gene: TRBV29-1
J gene: TRBJ1-4
D gene: TRBD1
CDR3 protein: CSVGQTGSDEKLFF

V gene: TRBV24-1
J gene: TRBJ2-1
D gene: TRBD2
CDR3 protein: CATSDLPGGSTDNEQFF

V gene: TRBV7-6
J gene: TRBJ2-3
D gene: .
CDR3 protein: CASSLVGRTNTDTQYF

V gene: TRBV2
J gene: TRBJ2-1
D gene: .
CDR3 protein: CASTTGGGRSDEQFF

V gene: TRBV2
J gene: TRBJ1-1
D gene: TRBD1
CDR3 protein: CASSTQGMLTEAFF

V gene: TRBV6-5
J gene: TRBJ2-7
D gene: .
CDR3 protein: CAGRLAGVYEQYF

V gene: TRBV4-1
J gene: TRBJ2-7
D gene: .
CDR3 protein: CASSQDPRPGLYEQYF

V gene: TRBV2
J gene: TRBJ1-2
D gene: .
CDR3 protein: CASLDPGGGYTF

V gene: TRBV14
J gene: .
D gene: .
CDR3 protein: CASVKGPLYEQYF

V gene: TRBV9
J gene: TRBJ2-7
D gene: TRBD1
CDR3 protein: CASSVGTGTVPYEQYF

V gene: TRBV7-2
J gene: TRBJ1-2
D gene: TRBD1
CDR3 protein: CASSSGQGYGYTF